The text below deals with one TCR beta chain. Its specificity is not known. This record belongs to a study of cytomegalovirus exposure and HLA in healthy donors. 60 Vbeta and 13 Jbeta primers were used in PCR. Repertoires were generated with immunoSEQ multiplex PCR, while TCRdb's copy carries only in-frame clones and drops some. In total, the table holds 34,000 or so clones. V was shortened by 0 bases and J by 4 bases, with 12 bases between the two germline ends. Looked up from germline, CDR1 is SQVTM and CDR2 is ANQGSEA. The CDR3 consists of 14 residues. Study results and caveats: A later analysis found TCR association rates differed by HLA locus, highest for DRB1 and lowest for HLA-C.

J is TRBJ2-5 and V is TRBV29-1; a weak D match, TRBD1 (7 bases). The sequenced sample consisted of PBMCs. This clonotype was sampled from a female donor in good health and CMV-seronegative. The CDR3, as DNA: TGCAGCGTTGAAGATCCCCAGGGGGGAGAGACCCAGTACTTC. This gives the protein CSVEDPQGGETQYF.